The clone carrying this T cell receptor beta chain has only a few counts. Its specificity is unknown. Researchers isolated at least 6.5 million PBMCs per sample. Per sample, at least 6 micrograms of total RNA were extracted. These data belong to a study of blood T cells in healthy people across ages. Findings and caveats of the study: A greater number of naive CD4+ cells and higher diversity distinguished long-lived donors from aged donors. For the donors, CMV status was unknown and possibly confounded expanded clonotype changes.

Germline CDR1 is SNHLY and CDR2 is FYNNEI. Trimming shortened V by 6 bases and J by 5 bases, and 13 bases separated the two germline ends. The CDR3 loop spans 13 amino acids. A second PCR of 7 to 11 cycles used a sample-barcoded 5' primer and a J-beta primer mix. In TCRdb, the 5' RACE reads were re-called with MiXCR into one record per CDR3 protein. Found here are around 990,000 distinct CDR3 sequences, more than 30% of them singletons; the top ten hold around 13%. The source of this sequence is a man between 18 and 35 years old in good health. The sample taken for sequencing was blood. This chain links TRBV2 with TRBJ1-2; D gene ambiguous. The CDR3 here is CASRTTVEYGYTF. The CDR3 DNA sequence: TGTGCCAGCAGGACTACAGTGGAGTATGGCTACACCTTC. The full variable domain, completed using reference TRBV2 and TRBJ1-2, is EPEVTQTPSHQVTQMGQEVILRCVPISNHLYFYWYRQILGQKVEFLVSFYNNEISEKSEIFDDQFSVERPDGSNFTLKIRSTKLEDSAMYFCASRTTVEYGYTFGSGTRLTVV.